Below, 9 T cell receptor beta chains from the same sample are listed, as sequenced in a study of vaccination effects on CD4 cells after COVID-19. Before sequencing, viral peptide pools were used by the ViraFEST assay to expand antigen-specific CD4+ T cells. Investigators separated out CD4+ T cells once 9 to 11 days of culture had passed. For these TCRs, the target antigens are not known. Profiled with immunoSEQ multiplex PCR; TCRdb holds only in-frame clones, not every one. The table lists tens of thousands of clones, roughly 80% of them singletons. The source was CD4+ T cells from PBMCs cultured with HCoV-229E spike peptides, collected before COVID-19 vaccination. The origin of the receptors is a human donor who received a COVID-19 vaccine.

Details on this clone: This same CDR3 is encoded by further DNA sequences in the sample. The chain employs TRBV5-1 and TRBJ2-5; TRBD2 matches 8 bases. V trimming: 4 bases; J trimming: 5 bases; junction bases outside the gene matches: 1. CDR1 SGHRS and CDR2 YFSETQ come from the germline V gene. The CDR3 loop spans 12 amino acids. The CDR3 DNA reads as TGCGCCAGCAGCCCGGGGGGGGAGACCCAGTACTTC. Protein: CASSPGGETQYF.

The rearrangement joins TRBV7-3 to TRBJ1-1; TRBD1 matches 9 bases. V shed 7 bases and J 3 bases; nucleotides not matched to a gene: 6. Germline V lookup: CDR1 SGHTA, CDR2 FQGTGA. The CDR3 extends over 14 amino acids. CDR3 coding DNA: TGTGCCAGCAAGACCGGGACAGGGCACACTGAAGCTTTCTTT. As protein: CASKTGTGHTEAFF.

This clone has a single count. This chain joins TRBV19 and TRBJ2-3; 8 bases are a match to TRBD1. V lost 7 bases and J lost 5; bases outside the gene matches: 8. The CDR3 length is 14 residues. Germline V gene data show CDR1 as LNHDA and CDR2 as SQIVND (reference sequence). The CDR3 is CASTLQGAVDTQYF. CDR3 sequence (DNA): TGTGCCAGTACTCTGCAGGGGGCGGTAGATACGCAGTATTTT.

The rearrangement joins TRBV6-5 to TRBJ1-2; no firm D call. This CDR3 has 12 residues. Trimming stripped 6 bases from V and 2 bases from J, with 7 bases between. The V gene's germline CDR1 is MNHEY and CDR2 SVGAGI. The CDR3 spells CASRLDNYGYTF. Written as DNA, the CDR3 is TGTGCCAGCAGGTTGGACAACTATGGCTACACCTTC.

The rearrangement joins TRBV19 to TRBJ1-6; 7 bases agree with TRBD1. Looked up from germline, CDR1 is LNHDA and CDR2 is SQIVND (reference sequence). J lost 7 bases, V lost 6 bases, and 6 bases had no gene match. The CDR3 covers 14 residues. The CDR3 reads CASSPRDSNSPLHF. The CDR3 nucleotides read TGTGCCAGTAGCCCGCGGGACAGCAATTCACCCCTCCACTTT.

The chain links TRBV6-5 to TRBJ2-1; D is unresolved. Germline V gives CDR1 MNHEY, CDR2 SVGAGI. The CDR3 sequence is 13 residues long. Trimming left V 5 bases short and J 2 bases short, with 7 bases between. CDR3 DNA sequence: TGTGCCAGCAGTCCTACAGCCTACAATGAGCAGTTCTTC. Protein sequence: CASSPTAYNEQFF.

This chain connects TRBV5-5 to TRBJ2-2; D may be TRBD2 (6 bases). CDR1 and CDR2 from the germline V gene are SGHKS and YYEKEE (reference sequence). With 2 bases removed from V and 0 bases from J, the gap between germline ends came to 8 bases. The CDR3 covers 15 residues. This CDR3 is CASSFLASNTGELFF. DNA for the CDR3: TGTGCCAGCAGCTTCCTAGCGTCGAACACCGGGGAGCTGTTTTTT.

The chain combines TRBV6-5 with TRBJ2-2; D might be TRBD2 (7 bases). The germline V and J ends were trimmed by 6 bases and 5 bases, with 13 bases remaining between them. The germline CDR1 and CDR2 sequences are MNHEY and SVGAGI. CDR3 size: 14 residues. The CDR3, as DNA: TGTGCCAGCAGGGAGGGGGGAGGGACCGGGGAGCTGTTTTTT. It specifies CASREGGGTGELFF.

The CDR3 nucleotides are TGTGCCAGCAGCTTCGGTGACTATTCACCCCTCCACTTT. Protein sequence: CASSFGDYSPLHF. The gene calls are TRBV7-9 and TRBJ1-6, with D uncertain. V was clipped by 3 bases and J by 8 bases, with 8 bases between them. The germline CDR1 and CDR2 sequences are SEHNR and FQNEAQ (reference sequence). The length of the CDR3 is 13 residues.